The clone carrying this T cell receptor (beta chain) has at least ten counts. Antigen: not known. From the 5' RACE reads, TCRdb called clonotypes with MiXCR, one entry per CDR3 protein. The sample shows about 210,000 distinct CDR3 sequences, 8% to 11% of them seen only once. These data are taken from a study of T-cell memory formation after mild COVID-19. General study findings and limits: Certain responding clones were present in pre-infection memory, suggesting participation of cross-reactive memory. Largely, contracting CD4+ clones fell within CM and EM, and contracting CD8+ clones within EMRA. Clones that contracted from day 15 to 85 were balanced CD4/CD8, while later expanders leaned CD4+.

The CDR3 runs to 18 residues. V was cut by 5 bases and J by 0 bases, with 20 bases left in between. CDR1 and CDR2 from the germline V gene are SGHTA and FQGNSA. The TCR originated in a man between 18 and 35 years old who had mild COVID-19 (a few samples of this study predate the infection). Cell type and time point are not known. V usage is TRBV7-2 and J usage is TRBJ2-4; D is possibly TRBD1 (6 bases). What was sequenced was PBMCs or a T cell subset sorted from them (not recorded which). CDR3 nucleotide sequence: TGTGCCAGCAGCGCCCAGGGGCCCCAGACGGTAGCCAAAAACATTCAGTACTTC. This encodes CASSAQGPQTVAKNIQYF.